Listed here are 4 T cell receptor beta chains from one sample, sequenced in a study of T cells in Graves' hyperthyroidism and ophthalmopathy. RNA transcripts yielded amplified TCR beta CDR3 regions. The primer set for the first-round RT-PCR of the TCR CDR3 was HTBI. TCRdb re-analysed the multiplex PCR reads in MiXCR, keeping a single row per CDR3 protein. The data show under 700,000 distinct CDR3 sequences, with roughly 46% seen just once and nearly 8.5% held by the top ten. The sequencing sample was made of peripheral blood or thyroid tissue (not recorded which). The receptors were sampled from a woman between 18 and 30 years old with Graves' hyperthyroidism.

As regards this clonotype: The junction differs from germline at one of its ends, possibly a read error. The chain combines TRBV7-3 with TRBJ1-3; a weak D match, TRBD1 (6 bases). Germline CDR1 is SGHTA and CDR2 is FQGTGA. This CDR3 is built from 15 residues. The CDR3 spells CASRVRDNSGNTIYF. CDR3 coding DNA: TGCGCCAGCAGAGTTCGGGACAACTCTGGAAACACCATATATTTT.

This clonotype came up a few times. J is TRBJ1-1 and V is TRBV7-2; TRBD1 aligns across 10 bases. The CDR3 is 15 residues long. Germline lookup yields CDR1 SGHTA and CDR2 FQGNSA. The trim removed 7 bases at V and 4 bases at J, leaving 9 bases unmatched. The CDR3, as DNA: TGTGCCAGCACCCGTCGGACAGGGGGATCCACTGAAGCTTTCTTT. Its translation is CASTRRTGGSTEAFF.

For this clonotype: No conserved phenylalanine or tryptophan ends this CDR3, so it is likely a read error. This sequence joins TRBV7-9 and TRBJ2-7, with 11 bases matching TRBD2. The CDR3 is 15 amino acids. Trimming at V came to 6 bases and at J to 0 bases, leaving 4 bases not matched to a gene. Germline V gene sequence: CDR1 SEHNR, CDR2 FQNEAQ (reference sequence). The CDR3 here is CASSSGRDSSYEQYL. Here the CDR3 DNA reads TGTGCCAGCAGTAGCGGGAGGGATAGCTCCTACGAGCAGTACTTA.

The rearrangement uses TRBV7-2 and TRBJ2-5, with 8 bases aligning to TRBD1. The CDR3 spans 14 residues. The V gene end was trimmed by 7 bases and the J gene end by 5 bases; junction bases not matched to a gene: 9. Germline CDR1 reads SGHTA; CDR2 reads FQGNSA. The CDR3 spells CASNPRTGMETQYF. For the CDR3, the DNA is TGTGCCAGCAACCCAAGGACAGGGATGGAGACCCAGTACTTC.